Below are 2 T cell receptor beta chains sequenced from a single sample in a study of T cell clonality in common variable immunodeficiency. Data came from immunoSEQ multiplex PCR; TCRdb stores just in-frame clones and leaves some out. Recorded here are approximately 57,000 clones, with no singletons, and the ten leading clones hold over 0.8%. The sequenced sample was peripheral blood mononuclear cells. These receptors were collected from a person aged 18 to 75 in good health.

This clone has a count of ten or more. Sequence at one end of the junction differs from germline and may be a read error. The CDR3 is cut off 3 residues early in the read; its end comes from the germline J gene. The chain recombines TRBV4-2 with TRBJ1-3; D gene unclear. The germline V gene encodes CDR1 LGHNA and CDR2 YNFKEQ. The CDR3 has 15 amino acids. The CDR3 sequence: CASSQDSGSGNTIYF. CDR3 DNA (partial): TGCGCCAGCAGCCAAGATTCCGGGTCTGGAAACACC.

This clone was recorded at least ten times. From the germline J gene comes the end of the CDR3, since the read stops 3 residues before it. This chain connects TRBV10-3 to TRBJ2-7; 11 positions agree with TRBD2. Germline V gene sequence: CDR1 ENHRY, CDR2 SYGVKD. V was pared by 6 bases and J by 2 bases, with 6 bases of the junction left unmatched. The CDR3 length is 15 residues. The sequenced part of the CDR3 DNA is TGTGCCATCAGATTGGGACTAGCGGAAACCTACGAG. This gives the protein CAIRLGLAETYE. The CDR3 as a whole reads CAIRLGLAETYEQYF.